This TCR beta chain was documented in a study of cytomegalovirus exposure and HLA in healthy donors. Study-level background: An earlier analysis found fewer than 120 million unique TCR beta sequences from approximately 170 million T cells.

To note about this clone: Its antigen remains unidentified.

Use of 60 Vbeta and 13 Jbeta primers characterized the PCR. Method: immunoSEQ multiplex PCR; TCRdb's copy keeps in-frame clones and lacks some. This sample has approximately 110,000 clones; roughly 68% occur once, and the top ten carry approximately 3.9%. Findings and limits, study-wide: Certain indistinguishable V segments, among them TRBV6-2 and TRBV6-3, were excluded.

J gave up 7 bases and V 4 bases, and 10 bases lay outside the gene matches. This CDR3 is 15 amino acids long. CDR1 is SGHRS and CDR2 is YFSETQ in the germline V gene. J is TRBJ2-1 and V is TRBV5-1; 8 bases line up with TRBD2. The TCR sequence derives from a woman between 45 and 65 years old in good health and CMV-seropositive. The specimen was PBMCs. DNA of the CDR3: TGCGCCAGCAGCCCCGGGACTAGATCGCAGAATGAGCAGTTCTTC. It is translated as CASSPGTRSQNEQFF.